The 11 T cell receptor beta chains in this list originate from one sample, sequenced in a study of identical twins. TCRdb re-called the 5' RACE reads with MiXCR, one entry per CDR3 protein. This table holds around 530,000 distinct CDR3 sequences, 13% to 15% found once. In addition, the sample was reused for a study of yellow fever vaccine responses in identical twins.

Sequencing was done on a sample of CD4+ T cells sorted from blood. Source of these receptors: a woman under 30 in good health.

J is TRBJ2-1 and V is TRBV12-3 or TRBV12-4; D unresolved. Trimming took 6 bases from V and 0 from J, leaving 15 bases between them. This CDR3 comprises 16 residues. The CDR3, as DNA: TGTGCCAGCAGAAAGGTGGTGACGCTCTCCTACAATGAGCAGTTCTTC. Amino acids: CASRKVVTLSYNEQFF.

This clonotype was seen ten or more times. The gene calls are TRBV7-2 and TRBJ2-3, with D uncertain. V was trimmed by 5 bases and J by 2 bases, leaving 5 bases between them. This CDR3 is built from 12 residues. In germline, CDR1 is SGHTA, CDR2 FQGNSA. This chain's CDR3 is CASSLHTDTQYF. CDR3 nucleotides: TGTGCCAGCAGCCTCCACACAGATACGCAGTATTTT. Full variable domain (remainder filled in from reference TRBV7-2 and TRBJ2-3): GAGVSQSPSNKVTEKGKDVELRCDPISGHTALYWYRQSLGQGLEFLIYFQGNSAPDKSGLPSDRFSAERTGGSVSTLTIQRTQQEDSAVYLCASSLHTDTQYFGPGTRLTVL.

This clonotype was detected once. The rearrangement joins TRBV12-3 or TRBV12-4 to TRBJ2-1; 9 bases match TRBD2. There are 18 residues in the CDR3. With 3 bases clipped from V and 1 base from J, the junction kept 10 bases outside the gene matches. CDR3 region: CASSFRTSAYPSYNEQFF. The DNA of the CDR3 is TGTGCCAGCAGTTTCCGGACTAGCGCATATCCTTCCTACAATGAGCAGTTCTTC.

This clonotype has at least ten counts. This chain connects TRBV29-1 to TRBJ2-1; D is ambiguous. This CDR3 contains 11 residues. Between the trimmed V and J ends, which lost 4 bases and 4 bases, there was a span of 5 bases. Germline V gene lookup returns CDR1 SQVTM and CDR2 ANQGSEA. The CDR3 coding sequence is TGCAGCGTTGTGCTTTACAATGAGCAGTTCTTC. Its protein product is CSVVLYNEQFF.

The CDR3 sequence: CATSITGTSGRAVFF. CDR3 sequence (DNA): TGTGCCACCAGCATAACCGGGACTAGCGGGAGGGCGGTGTTCTTC. The J gene is TRBJ2-1, the V gene TRBV15; TRBD2 aligns across 16 bases. The J segment lost 15 bases and the V segment lost 4 bases, leaving 9 bases of the junction unmatched. Germline values: CDR1 LNHNV, CDR2 YYDKDF (reference sequence). The CDR3 is 15 residues long. The variable domain in full, with the rest retrieved from reference TRBV15 and TRBJ2-1, is DAMVIQNPRYQVTQFGKPVTLSCSQTLNHNVMYWYQQKSSQAPKLLFHYYDKDFNNEADTPDNFQSRRPNTSFCFLDIRSPGLGDTAMYLCATSITGTSGRAVFFGPGTRLTVL.

This clonotype has more than one count but fewer than ten. The chain links TRBV28 to TRBJ1-2, with 7 nucleotides matching TRBD1. The CDR3 consists of 18 residues. Germline lookup yields CDR1 MDHEN and CDR2 SYDVKM. Trimming cost V 8 bases and J 5 bases; bases outside gene matches: 23. CDR3 sequence: CASQLALRQGGGIYGYTF. The DNA of the CDR3 is TGTGCCAGCCAGCTGGCCCTACGACAGGGTGGAGGGATTTATGGCTACACCTTC.

CDR3 amino acids: CASSQAGLGDAQYF. Written as DNA, the CDR3 is TGTGCCAGCAGCCAAGCAGGTCTGGGGGATGCGCAGTATTTT. J is TRBJ2-3 and V is TRBV3-1; D may correspond to TRBD1 or TRBD2 (5 bases each). The V gene's germline CDR1 is LGHDT and CDR2 YNNKEL (reference sequence). The CDR3 has 14 residues. V lost 1 base and J lost 10, with 15 bases in between.

The V gene is TRBV20-1, the J gene TRBJ2-7; 12 bases agree with TRBD1. V was pared by 3 bases and J by 5 bases, with 8 bases of the junction left unmatched. This CDR3 region has 15 residues. Germline V gives CDR1 DFQATT, CDR2 SNEGSKA (reference sequence). The CDR3 is CSARASGQGADEQYF. The CDR3 nucleotides are TGCAGTGCTAGGGCGTCGGGACAGGGGGCGGACGAGCAGTACTTC.

A few counts support this clonotype. The chain employs TRBV15 and TRBJ2-1; D is ambiguous. The V and J ends lost 0 bases and 6 bases respectively, with 9 bases between them. The CDR3 consists of 14 residues. Germline V gene sequence: CDR1 LNHNV, CDR2 YYDKDF (reference sequence). CDR3 residues: CATSRDPHANEQFF. Here the CDR3 DNA reads TGTGCCACCAGCAGAGATCCGCACGCCAATGAGCAGTTCTTC.

This clonotype turned up a few times. The chain links TRBV7-2 to TRBJ2-5; the match to TRBD1 covers 7 bases. The V gene end was trimmed by 1 base and the J gene end by 4 bases; junction bases not matched to a gene: 6. The CDR3 is made up of 15 amino acids. CDR1 is SGHTA, CDR2 FQGNSA, per germline. The CDR3 DNA reads as TGTGCCAGCAGCTTAGTGACAGGGTGGAGAGAGACCCAGTACTTC. It encodes CASSLVTGWRETQYF. Drawing the rest from reference TRBV7-2 and TRBJ2-5, the complete variable domain is GAGVSQSPSNKVTEKGKDVELRCDPISGHTALYWYRQSLGQGLEFLIYFQGNSAPDKSGLPSDRFSAERTGGSVSTLTIQRTQQEDSAVYLCASSLVTGWRETQYFGPGTRLLVL.

This clonotype appeared a few times. V gene TRBV12-3 or TRBV12-4 combines with J gene TRBJ2-3; 15 positions agree with TRBD2. This CDR3 is built from 18 residues. V shed 5 bases, J shed 0 bases, and the junction held 6 bases outside the gene matches. The CDR3 DNA sequence: TGTGCCAGCAGTCTCGGGACTAGCGGGGGGACTAGCACAGATACGCAGTATTTT. The encoded protein is CASSLGTSGGTSTDTQYF.